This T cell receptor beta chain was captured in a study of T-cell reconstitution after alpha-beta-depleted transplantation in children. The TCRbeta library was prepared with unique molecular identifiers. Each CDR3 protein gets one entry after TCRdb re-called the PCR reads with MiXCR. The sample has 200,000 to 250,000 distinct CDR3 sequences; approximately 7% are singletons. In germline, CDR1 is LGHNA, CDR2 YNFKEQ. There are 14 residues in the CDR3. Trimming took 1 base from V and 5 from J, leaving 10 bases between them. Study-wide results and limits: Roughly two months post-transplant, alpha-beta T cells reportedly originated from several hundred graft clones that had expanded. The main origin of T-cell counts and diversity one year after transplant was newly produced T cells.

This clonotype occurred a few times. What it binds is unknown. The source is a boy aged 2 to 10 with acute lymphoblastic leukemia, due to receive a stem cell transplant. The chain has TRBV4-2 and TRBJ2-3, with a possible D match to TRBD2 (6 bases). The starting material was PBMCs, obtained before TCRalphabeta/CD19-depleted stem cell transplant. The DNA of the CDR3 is TGTGCCAGCAGCCAAGCCGGGGGAATAGATACGCAGTATTTT. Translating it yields CASSQAGGIDTQYF.